Below are 24 T cell receptor beta chains sequenced from a single sample in a study of CXCR3-negative and CXCR3-positive naive CD8 T cells. Preparation of TRB cDNA libraries relied on 5' RACE carrying UMI labels. TCRdb re-called the 5' RACE reads and gives one entry per CDR3 protein, without DNA. The sample includes about 26,000 distinct CDR3 sequences. What was sequenced was naive CXCR3- CD8+ T cells from blood. Subset here: CD45RO-CCR7+CD27+CD95- naive CD8+ T cells lacking CXCR3 (TNR3-). Receptor source: a human donor in good health. Some clones in this sample may be carry-over from other donors' samples.

V gene TRBV29-1 combines with J gene TRBJ2-7; as DNA is missing, the TRBD2 call by TCRdb cannot be tested. CDR3 length: 12 residues. Germline CDR1 and CDR2: SQVTM and ANQGSEA. CDR3 sequence: CSVDGGGYEQYF.

The V gene is TRBV29-1, the J gene TRBJ2-1; lacking DNA, the TRBD1 call made by TCRdb goes unchecked. In germline, CDR1 is SQVTM, CDR2 ANQGSEA. There are 13 residues in the CDR3. The CDR3 sequence: CSVVGQGYNEQFF.

The rearrangement links TRBV29-1 to TRBJ2-6. Germline CDR1 reads SQVTM; CDR2 reads ANQGSEA. The CDR3 sequence is 16 residues long. The CDR3 loop reads CSVTGQYDSGANVLTF.

This chain links TRBV29-1 with TRBJ2-2; TCRdb calls TRBD1, which cannot be checked without DNA. The CDR3 contains 14 residues. Germline CDR1 is SQVTM and CDR2 is ANQGSEA. CDR3 region: CSVQGAIGTGELFF.

By frequency, this clonotype registers medium-sized. The genes are TRBV7-9 and TRBJ2-5; TCRdb reports TRBD1, a call that lacks DNA to check it against. The CDR3 spans 17 residues. Germline-derived CDR1 and CDR2 are SEHNR and FQNEAQ (reference sequence). The CDR3 protein is CASRSTEGTGDQETQYF.

The chain has TRBV25-1 and TRBJ2-5. Germline CDR1 reads MGHDK; CDR2 reads SYGVNS. The CDR3 runs to 14 residues. The CDR3 spells CASSERPYQETQYF.

V usage is TRBV5-8 and J usage is TRBJ2-2. The CDR3 totals 12 residues. CDR1 and CDR2 (germline): SGHTS, YDEGEE. CDR3 in amino acids: CASSWGSGELFF.

The V and J genes are TRBV20-1 and TRBJ2-1; TCRdb picks TRBD1, but there is no DNA to check that call. Looked up from germline, CDR1 is DFQATT and CDR2 is SNEGSKA (reference sequence). The CDR3 runs 13 residues. CDR3 region: CSARGGGRNEQFF.

The chain joins TRBV29-1 to TRBJ2-3. Germline-derived CDR1 and CDR2 are SQVTM and ANQGSEA. The CDR3 runs to 15 residues. CDR3 in amino acids: CSVDRTASSTDTQYF.

The chain carries TRBV4-3 and TRBJ2-7; with no DNA, the TCRdb D assignment of TRBD1 cannot be verified. The CDR3 spans 15 residues. Germline CDR1 reads LGHNA; CDR2 reads YSLEER. CDR3 sequence: CASSHDRDVAYEQYF.

The chain has TRBV21-1 and TRBJ2-1. TRBV21-1 is termed a pseudogene. The CDR3 covers 20 residues. The CDR3: CASSEAFVTPKPKTDNEQFF.

The J gene is TRBJ2-7, the V gene TRBV5-1; the D call of TRBD1 rests on TCRdb alone, since no DNA is present to check it. The CDR3 sequence is 15 residues long. Germline V gives CDR1 SGHRS, CDR2 YFSETQ. CDR3 region: CASSLVGTGHNEQYF.

This sequence joins TRBV6-6 and TRBJ2-5; TCRdb picks TRBD1, but there is no DNA to check that call. Per germline, CDR1 MNHNY and CDR2 SVGAGI (reference sequence). This CDR3 has 13 residues. The CDR3 is CASSSGVQETQYF.

Here the CDR3 reads CASSLFWRESQETQYF. The chain carries TRBV11-2 and TRBJ2-5; there is no DNA to check the TCRdb D call of TRBD2. The CDR3 sequence is 16 residues long. Per the germline V gene, CDR1 is SGHAT and CDR2 is FQNNGV.

V usage is TRBV4-2 and J usage is TRBJ1-1; TCRdb selects TRBD1, and the lack of DNA leaves this call unchecked. This CDR3 contains 14 residues. Germline CDR1 is LGHNA and CDR2 is YNFKEQ. The CDR3 sequence: CASSHKGQGMEAFF.

The CDR3 protein is CASSLVGNEQYF. The J gene is TRBJ2-7, the V gene TRBV12-3 or TRBV12-4. The CDR3 sequence is 12 residues long.

The gene calls are TRBV6-2 or TRBV6-3 and TRBJ2-1; TCRdb's D call of TRBD1 is untestable without DNA. The V gene's germline CDR1 is MNHEY and CDR2 SVGEGT. The CDR3 has 14 residues. The CDR3 protein is CASSWGLLYNEQFF.

The chain is built from TRBV10-2 and TRBJ2-5; there is no DNA to check the TCRdb D call of TRBD1. This CDR3 is 14 amino acids long. Germline V gene lookup returns CDR1 WSHSY and CDR2 SAAADI. The chain's CDR3 is CASNGVRRTETQYF.

This chain uses TRBV24-1 with TRBJ2-1; TCRdb proposes TRBD1, but this gene call is untestable without DNA. The CDR3 totals 14 residues. Germline V gene data show CDR1 as KGHDR and CDR2 as SFDVKD. CDR3 amino acids: CATSDPGGFNEQFF.

This chain joins TRBV6-4 and TRBJ2-3; TCRdb lists TRBD2, though no DNA is available to test this call. The germline gives CDR1 MRHNA, CDR2 SNTAGT. CDR3 size: 14 residues. The CDR3 here is CASSATSVTDTQYF.

The chain uses TRBV20-1 and TRBJ2-7; TCRdb proposes TRBD1, but this gene call is untestable without DNA. CDR3 size: 18 residues. The germline gives CDR1 DFQATT, CDR2 SNEGSKA (reference sequence). The CDR3 reads CSARPRDARGKNTYEQYF.

This clonotype ranks as medium-sized in terms of frequency. The J gene is TRBJ1-1, the V gene TRBV7-2. Looked up from germline, CDR1 is SGHTA and CDR2 is FQGNSA. The CDR3 contains 15 residues. The CDR3 loop reads CASSLVGVSNTEAFF.

The genes are TRBV5-1 and TRBJ1-6; the D call from TCRdb, TRBD1, cannot be confirmed without DNA. The CDR3 runs to 16 residues. In germline, CDR1 is SGHRS, CDR2 YFSETQ. CDR3 in amino acids: CASSLTSAGANSPLHF.

CDR3 in amino acids: CSVVVRGEANEKLFF. The genes are TRBV29-1 and TRBJ1-4. This CDR3 comprises 15 residues. Looked up from germline, CDR1 is SQVTM and CDR2 is ANQGSEA.